This T cell receptor (beta chain) was documented in a study of PD-1 blockade in classical Hodgkin lymphoma. As for the study in general: With a 2-week interval, patients received intravenous nivolumab at 3 mg/kg.

Study-level points and caveats: Diminished baseline TCR diversity has been reported in newly diagnosed patients relative to healthy donors. TCR diversity in CD4+, not CD8+, cells rose significantly by C4D1.

On this clone: The target antigen is unknown.

Assay: immunoSEQ multiplex PCR; the TCRdb copy retains only in-frame clones and omits some. This sample carries about 25,000 clones, 72% of them seen once, and the ten largest clones take approximately 30%. Time point described: cycle 4 day 1 (C4D1), after about 6 weeks of nivolumab. Relapse was seen in all patients after autologous stem cell transplantation, and brentuximab vedotin exposure was variable. The junction had 7 bases not matched to a gene; V was cut back by 3 bases and J by 5 bases. CDR1 is SGHNT and CDR2 is YENEEA in the germline V gene. The CDR3 has 15 amino acids. The origin of this receptor is a human donor with classical Hodgkin lymphoma. The J gene is TRBJ2-5, the V gene TRBV11-3; TRBD2 agrees at 9 bases. This sample comprised peripheral blood mononuclear cells (PBMCs), obtained before the fourth cycle of nivolumab. The CDR3 sequence: CASSFRSGGMETQYF. CDR3 DNA sequence: TGTGCCAGCAGCTTTAGGAGCGGGGGGATGGAGACCCAGTACTTC.